The 10 T cell receptor beta chains below come from one sample, sequenced in a study of glioma-infiltrating T cells. The iRepertoire nested amplicon-rescue multiplex PCR amplified TCR alpha and beta CDR3s from RNA. TCRdb re-called the multiplex PCR reads with MiXCR, one entry per CDR3 protein. The sample consists of approximately 90,000 distinct CDR3 sequences, roughly 23% of them appearing once. The sample was glioma tissue, nonneoplastic brain tissue, or PBMCs (not recorded which). Every receptor here comes from a human donor with low-grade glioma or glioblastoma, undergoing nonglioma brain surgery, or in good health (not recorded which).

There are many counts of this clonotype. The V call is TRBV18, the J call TRBJ1-6; 7 bases agree with TRBD1. This CDR3 region has 14 residues. From germline, CDR1 is KGHSH and CDR2 LQKENI. Trimming took 6 bases from V and 7 from J; bases not matched to a gene: 6. This chain's CDR3 is CASSRDRENSPLHF. CDR3 nucleotide sequence: TGTGCCAGCTCCCGGGACAGAGAAAATTCACCCCTCCACTTT.

This clonotype appeared many times. This chain links TRBV7-2 with TRBJ2-7, with D possibly being TRBD1 or TRBD2 (7 bases each). Per germline, CDR1 SGHTA and CDR2 FQGNSA. This CDR3 contains 16 residues. The V end was cut by 1 base, the J end by 6 bases, with 19 bases between. CDR3 loop: CASSLVGGLGGFEQYF. The DNA of the CDR3 is TGTGCCAGCAGCTTAGTAGGCGGACTAGGGGGCTTCGAGCAGTACTTC.

A remark on this clonotype: A much larger clone sits a single nucleotide away, making a read error possible. V is TRBV7-2 and J is TRBJ1-1; possible D gene TRBD1, 6 bases. The CDR3 covers 12 residues. Per germline, CDR1 SGHTA and CDR2 FQGNSA. V was pared by 4 bases and J by 9 bases, with 12 bases between. CDR3 loop: CASSYQGTKAFF. DNA of the CDR3: TGTGCCAGCAGCTACCAGGGGACTAAAGCTTTCTTT.

The J gene is TRBJ2-3, the V gene TRBV11-2, with 10 bases aligning to TRBD2. V was clipped by 4 bases and J by 2 bases; unmatched bases: 6. Germline CDR1 and CDR2: SGHAT and FQNNGV. CDR3 length: 16 residues. The CDR3 is CASSSQRGGSTDTQYF. CDR3 DNA: TGTGCCAGCAGCTCGCAGCGGGGGGGATCCACAGATACGCAGTATTTT.

With respect to this clonotype: A clone one base away is much larger, so this may be a read error. The rearrangement joins TRBV5-4 to TRBJ2-1, with D hard to call. Germline V gene sequence: CDR1 SGHNT, CDR2 YYREEE (reference sequence). The CDR3 sequence is 13 residues long. The V gene lost 7 bases and the J gene lost 8 bases, with 16 bases spanning the gap. CDR3 coding DNA: TGTGCCAGCGGCCCCCTGGGGTCGGATGAGCAGTTCTTC. Translation: CASGPLGSDEQFF. The entire variable domain, with the rest obtained from reference TRBV5-4 and TRBJ2-1, is as follows: ETGVTQSPTHLIKTRGQQVTLRCSSQSGHNTVSWYQQALGQGPQFIFQYYREEENGRGNFPPRFSGLQFPNYSSELNVNALELDDSALYLCASGPLGSDEQFFGPGTRLTVL.

This clonotype was detected many times. This sequence joins TRBV7-2 and TRBJ1-1, with TRBD1 as a possible D gene (6 bases). Germline CDR1 SGHTA, CDR2 FQGNSA. Deletions cut 0 bases from V and 4 bases from J, with 12 bases between. CDR3 length: 15 amino acids. CDR3 sequence: CASSLALRGSTEAFF. Here the CDR3 DNA reads TGTGCCAGCAGCTTAGCGCTCAGGGGATCCACTGAAGCTTTCTTT.

This clonotype was detected ten times or more. J is TRBJ2-5 and V is TRBV2; D not resolved. The CDR3 loop spans 15 amino acids. Between the trimmed V and J ends, which lost 7 bases and 7 bases, there was a span of 22 bases. Germline V gene data show CDR1 as SNHLY and CDR2 as FYNNEI. CDR3 region: CASMKELLTFGTQYF. The CDR3 DNA reads as TGTGCCAGCATGAAGGAGTTACTCACGTTTGGGACCCAGTACTTC.

This clonotype was detected a few times. The rearrangement links TRBV29-1 to TRBJ2-1, with D perhaps matching TRBD2 (5 bases). Trimming pared 7 bases from V and 7 bases from J, leaving 17 bases between. Germline lookup yields CDR1 SQVTM and CDR2 ANQGSEA. This CDR3 contains 13 residues. DNA of the CDR3: TGCAGCGCGGGAAGACTTACAGCTAATGAGCAGTTCTTC. Its translation: CSAGRLTANEQFF.

Notes on this clonotype: A much larger clone is a single base away; this may be a read error. This rearrangement joins TRBV12-3 or TRBV12-4 to TRBJ1-1; possibly TRBD1 for D (6 bases). The CDR3 spans 14 residues. V shed 5 bases and J shed 9 bases, with 19 bases lying between them. CDR3 in amino acids: CASSPWGAGRKAFF. The CDR3 DNA reads as TGTGCCAGCAGTCCGTGGGGGGCAGGGCGGAAAGCTTTCTTT.

This clonotype was counted many times. The chain is built from TRBV4-1 and TRBJ2-1; D gene ambiguous. This CDR3 has 13 residues. V dropped 5 bases and J dropped 2 bases, with 7 bases sitting between them. Germline V CDR1 and CDR2: MGHRA, YSYEKL. CDR3 sequence (DNA): TGCGCCAGCAGCAACGGACCCTACAATGAGCAGTTCTTC. Its translation: CASSNGPYNEQFF.